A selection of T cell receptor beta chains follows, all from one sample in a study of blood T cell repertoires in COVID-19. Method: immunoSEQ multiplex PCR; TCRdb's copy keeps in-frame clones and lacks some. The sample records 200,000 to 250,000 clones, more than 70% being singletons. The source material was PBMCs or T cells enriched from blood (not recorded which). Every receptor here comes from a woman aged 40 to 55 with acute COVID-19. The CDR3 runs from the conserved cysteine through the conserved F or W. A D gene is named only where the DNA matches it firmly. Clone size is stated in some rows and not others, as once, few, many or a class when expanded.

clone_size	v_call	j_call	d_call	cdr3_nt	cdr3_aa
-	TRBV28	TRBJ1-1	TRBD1	TGTGCCAGCAGACCCCCGACAGGGGGTATCAACACTGAAGCTTTCTTT	CASRPPTGGINTEAFF
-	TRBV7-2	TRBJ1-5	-	TGTGCCAGCAGCTTAGGGCTGTTTGGCAGGGGCAGCAATCAGCCCCAGCATTTT	CASSLGLFGRGSNQPQHF
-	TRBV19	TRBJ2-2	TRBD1	TGTGCCAGTAGTGCGGACAGGGGGCATGGCGGGGAGCTGTTTTTT	CASSADRGHGGELFF
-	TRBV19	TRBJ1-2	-	TGTGCCAGTAGTCCAGTGAGGGTGGACTATGGCTACACCTTC	CASSPVRVDYGYTF
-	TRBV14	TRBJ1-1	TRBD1	TGTGCCAGCAGCTTCGGACAGGGGAACACTGAAGCTTTCTTT	CASSFGQGNTEAFF
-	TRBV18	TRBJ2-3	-	TGTGCCAGCTCACCAAGCGTGGGGGCCCGGGATACGCAGTATTTT	CASSPSVGARDTQYF
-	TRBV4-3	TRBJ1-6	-	TGCGCCAGCCGGGACCTACTTGGGGGGAATTCACCCCTCCACTTT	CASRDLLGGNSPLHF
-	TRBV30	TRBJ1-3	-	TGTGCCTGGGGCGGCTCTGGAAACACCATATATTTT	CAWGGSGNTIYF
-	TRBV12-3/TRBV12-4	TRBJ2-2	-	TGTGCCAGCAGTTGGAGGGGAAACGGGGAGCTGTTTTTT	CASSWRGNGELFF
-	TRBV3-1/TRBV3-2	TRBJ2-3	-	TGTGCCAGCAGTGGGGTGGAAGGGGGTCCAGATACGCAGTATTTT	CASSGVEGGPDTQYF
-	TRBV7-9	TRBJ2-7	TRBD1	TGTGCCAGCAGCCCCAGGACAGGGGGTTCCAACGAGCAGTACTTC	CASSPRTGGSNEQYF
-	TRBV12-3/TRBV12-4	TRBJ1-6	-	TGTGCCAGCAGCACGGTAGAGTCACCCCTCCACTTT	CASSTVESPLHF
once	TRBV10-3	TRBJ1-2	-	TGTGCCATCAGCAGACAGGCTAACTATGGCTACACCTTC	CAISRQANYGYTF
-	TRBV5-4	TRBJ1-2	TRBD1	TGTGCCAGCAGCTCCCGGGACAGGGAGGATGGCTATGGCTACACCTTC	CASSSRDREDGYGYTF
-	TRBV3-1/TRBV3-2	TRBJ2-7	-	TGTGCCAGCAGCCAAGGTAATAAGGGGCGCGAGCAGTACTTC	CASSQGNKGREQYF
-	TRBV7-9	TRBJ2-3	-	TGTGCCAGCAGCCGAGCACCGGGAGATACGCAGTATTTT	CASSRAPGDTQYF
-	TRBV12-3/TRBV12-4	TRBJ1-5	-	TGTGCCAGCAGCCCACCCGTCGGGCCCCAGCATTTT	CASSPPVGPQHF
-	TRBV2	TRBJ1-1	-	TGTGCCAGCAGTGAGCTGGGACTCATGAACACTGAAGCTTTCTTT	CASSELGLMNTEAFF
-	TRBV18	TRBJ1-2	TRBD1	TGTGCCAGCTCACCAAACCCGGGACAGGCAACTTCATATGGCTACACCTTC	CASSPNPGQATSYGYTF
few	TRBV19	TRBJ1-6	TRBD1	TGTGCCAGTAGTACGGACAGGGGAAATTCACCCCTCCACTTT	CASSTDRGNSPLHF
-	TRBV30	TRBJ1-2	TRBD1	TGTGCTCAGGGGGGTAACTATGGCTACACCTTC	CAQGGNYGYTF
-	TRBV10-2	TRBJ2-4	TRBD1	TGCGCCAGCACCCCACAGGACAGGGGAGGCATTCAGTACTTC	CASTPQDRGGIQYF
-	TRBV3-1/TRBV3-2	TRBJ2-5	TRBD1	TGTGCCAGCAGCCACGGGGGCAGGGGGCGTGGGGAGACCCAGTACTTC	CASSHGGRGRGETQYF
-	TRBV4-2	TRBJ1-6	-	TGTGCCAGCAGCCAAGAGCAGGGATTAGGTTGGAATTCACCCCTCCACTTT	CASSQEQGLGWNSPLHF
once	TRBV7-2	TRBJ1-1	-	TGTGCCAGCAGCTTAACCAGGACAGAAGCTTTCTTT	CASSLTRTEAFF
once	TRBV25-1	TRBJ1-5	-	TGTGCCAGCAGTGTTCTAAATCAGCCCCAGCATTTT	CASSVLNQPQHF
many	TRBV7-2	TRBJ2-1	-	TGTGCCAGCAGCTTAAGGGACGGGCGGGGAGTATACAATGAGCAGTTCTTC	CASSLRDGRGVYNEQFF
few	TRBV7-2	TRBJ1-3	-	TGTGCCAGCAGCACAACCCCAGGGTCCGGAAACACCATATATTTT	CASSTTPGSGNTIYF
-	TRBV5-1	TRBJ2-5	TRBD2	TGCGCCAGCAGCCCTAACGGGGGGGCTGGTGAGACCCAGTACTTC	CASSPNGGAGETQYF
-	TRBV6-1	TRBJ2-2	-	TGTGCCAGCAGTGAATCCCCCCAACAGGGCACCGGGGAGCTGTTTTTT	CASSESPQQGTGELFF
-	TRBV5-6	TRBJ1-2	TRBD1	TGTGCCAGCAGCTTGGGAACAGGGGGCGCGAACTATGGCTACACCTTC	CASSLGTGGANYGYTF
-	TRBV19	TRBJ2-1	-	TGTGCCAGTAGTCCCCGAACAGGGTTGGGAGTGGATGAGCAGTTCTTC	CASSPRTGLGVDEQFF
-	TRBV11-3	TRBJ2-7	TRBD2	TGTGCCAGCAGCTACCTAGCGGGATCAGGGGCCTTACACGAGCAGTACTTC	CASSYLAGSGALHEQYF
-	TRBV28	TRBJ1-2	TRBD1	TGTGCCAGCAGGCCCCCAGGGGGGAATGGCTACACCTTC	CASRPPGGNGYTF
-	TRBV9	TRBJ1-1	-	TGTGCCAGCAGCGTAGTTGGGGCCGAGACTGAAGCTTTCTTT	CASSVVGAETEAFF
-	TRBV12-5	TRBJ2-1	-	TGTGCTAGTGGTGTTGACACGTACAATGAGCAGTTCTTC	CASGVDTYNEQFF
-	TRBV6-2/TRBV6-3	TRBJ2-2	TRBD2	TGTGCCAGCAGTTACTCGAGAGCGGGAGTTTATCGCGGGGAGCTGTTTTTT	CASSYSRAGVYRGELFF